These 9 T cell receptor beta chains were all obtained from the same sample, sequenced in a study of immune cell composition in non-small cell lung cancer. Normal lung sampling was at least 3 cm from the tumour, as distant as possible. Method: immunoSEQ multiplex PCR; TCRdb's copy keeps in-frame clones and lacks some. The sample records over 1,500 clones, about 80% being singletons. Sequencing was done on a sample of non-adjacent lung tissue. These receptors originate from a human donor with non-small cell lung cancer.

The chain links TRBV28 to TRBJ1-4; possible D gene TRBD1, 6 bases. Trimming cost V 5 bases and J 0 bases, with 16 bases left between them. The CDR3 loop spans 17 amino acids. Germline values: CDR1 MDHEN, CDR2 SYDVKM. The CDR3 region has the DNA TGTGCCAGCAGTCCACGTGGGGGGGCCGCAACTAATGAAAAACTGTTTTTT. Amino acid sequence: CASSPRGGAATNEKLFF.

This clone was counted a few times. V and J are TRBV5-6 and TRBJ2-7; perhaps TRBD2 as D (6 bases). In germline, CDR1 is SGHDT, CDR2 YYEEEE. This CDR3 is 12 amino acids long. V was cut by 4 bases and J by 6 bases, with 11 bases left in between. CDR3 nucleotides: TGTGCCAGCAGCCAATCTAGCGCCGAGCAGTACTTC. Amino acid sequence: CASSQSSAEQYF.

This chain joins TRBV28 and TRBJ1-6; 10 positions match TRBD1. CDR3 size: 15 residues. Germline-derived CDR1 and CDR2 are MDHEN and SYDVKM. V lost 4 bases to trimming and J lost 8 bases; unmatched junction nucleotides: 5. The CDR3 bases are TGTGCCAGCAGTTCAGCCGGGACAGGGGATTCACCCCTCCACTTT. Translation gives CASSSAGTGDSPLHF.

This chain links TRBV2 with TRBJ2-2; TRBD2 might be the D (7 bases). This CDR3 has 14 residues. The V end lost 7 bases, the J end lost 6 bases, and 15 bases lay between the germline ends. CDR1 and CDR2 from the germline V gene are SNHLY and FYNNEI. The CDR3 here is CASTLGGGAGELFF. As DNA, the CDR3 is TGTGCCAGCACCCTGGGAGGGGGGGCCGGGGAGCTGTTTTTT.

CDR3 loop: CAWNRAGGPNQYEQYF. In DNA form, the CDR3 reads TGTGCCTGGAATAGGGCGGGAGGACCCAACCAGTACGAGCAGTACTTC. The chain joins TRBV30 to TRBJ2-7; 8 nucleotides align to TRBD2. Germline trimming cut 4 bases from V and 4 bases from J; bases unmatched to any gene: 15. This CDR3 comprises 16 residues. CDR1 GTSNPN and CDR2 SVGIG come from the germline V gene (reference sequence).

The rearrangement joins TRBV11-2 to TRBJ2-5; 9 nucleotides agree with TRBD1. Germline V gene sequence: CDR1 SGHAT, CDR2 FQNNGV. CDR3 length equals 15 residues. J was trimmed by 3 bases and V by 4 bases; bases with no gene match: 6. The CDR3 nucleotides are TGTGCCAGCAGCTATGACACAGGGGGCGAAGAGACCCAGTACTTC. Translation gives CASSYDTGGEETQYF.

The chain has TRBV27 and TRBJ1-3, with TRBD1 matching over 9 bases. V lost 6 bases and J lost 4; bases outside the gene matches: 4. The CDR3 sequence is 14 residues long. CDR1 is MNHEY, CDR2 SMNVEV, per germline (reference sequence). CDR3: CASRAGTGGNTIYF. CDR3 in DNA: TGTGCCAGCAGAGCCGGGACAGGGGGAAACACCATATATTTT.

V usage is TRBV5-1 and J usage is TRBJ2-5; D gene unclear. The CDR3 has 15 residues. The germline CDR1 and CDR2 sequences are SGHRS and YFSETQ. The V and J ends lost 0 bases and 5 bases respectively, with 14 bases between them. In DNA, the CDR3 is TGCGCCAGCAGCTTGGCCTCCGAACCCCGGGAGACCCAGTACTTC. Translation: CASSLASEPRETQYF.

The chain recombines TRBV4-1 with TRBJ2-1; D is possibly TRBD2 (6 bases). The CDR3 length is 14 residues. Looked up from germline, CDR1 is MGHRA and CDR2 is YSYEKL. Trimming removed 3 bases at V and 12 bases at J, with 18 bases between. CDR3 protein: CASSQIGGRDSQFF. The CDR3 coding sequence is TGCGCCAGCAGCCAGATCGGGGGTCGGGACTCGCAGTTCTTC.